This TCR beta chain originates from a study of cytomegalovirus exposure and HLA in healthy donors (dated by TCRdb to the late 2010s). In the study overall: An earlier analysis of 587 of the donors reported under 300 Gb of sequence data and roughly 120 million unique TCR beta sequences obtained from approximately 180 million T cells. The study profiled the T cell repertoires of some 610 subjects by immunosequencing and related them to cytomegalovirus serostatus. Of the 398 genotyped donors, approximately 83% fell in the genetic ancestry cluster associated with self-reported Caucasian donors. Five DR-DQ haplotypes were treated as single units for association and clustering because of strong linkage in the cohort. In an earlier analysis of 587 of the donors, high-throughput TCR beta sequencing was used to judge whether each TCR beta V gene segment behaved as functional or pseudogenic. All discovery cohort repertoires had been generated on a single sequencing platform. Alongside the repertoire data, information on donor age, sex, ethnicity and CMV serostatus was compiled. The study was designed to test whether signatures of past pathogen exposure could be identified by cataloging public T cell receptors. Rather than drawing on any new phenotypic data, the later analysis identified candidate immune exposures from TCR beta sequences and the way those sequences occurred across donors. Class I and class II HLA loci were covered by the typing at four-digit resolution. The number of typed donors differed by locus: about 620-640 for A, B, C, DRB1 and DQB1; approximately 540 for DQA1; 606 for DPA1; and approximately 450 for DPB1. Besides the first cohort of about 730 subjects, a separate validation cohort made up of about 120 different subjects was used. A later analysis re-analyzed previously published TCR beta repertoires from 500 to 700 donors and added high-resolution HLA genotyping to study TCR occurrence patterns. In a later genetic analysis, genome-wide SNP genotypes for 398 of the 666 donors were used, and that subset was treated as a discovery cohort. The study combined high-throughput TCR immunosequencing, statistical association of individual TCRs with disease status, and machine learning to predict cytomegalovirus infection status. Among almost 400 genotyped donors of the cohort, an average of around 240,000 unique TCR beta nucleotide sequences were sequenced per donor, around a sixth of them non-productive. An early release covering roughly 640 HLA-typed donors comprised approximately 300 gigabases of sequencing data and roughly 86 million unique TCR sequences. The paper's findings and limits, for the study overall: When HLA alleles, especially DR and DQ, strongly co-occurred, TCR associations were difficult to assign to individual alleles. Only TCR beta chains were sequenced in this cohort, and the absence of alpha or paired-chain data limited detectable features. At a false discovery rate of 0.05, a later analysis linked 16,000 or so TCR beta sequences to specific HLA alleles. In the study, approximately 150 TCR beta chains were listed as associated with cytomegalovirus. In a later genetic analysis, fewer N-insertions in productive TCRs were reported among donors in an Asian-associated ancestry cluster than the roughly 710-donor mean. In an earlier analysis of some 640 of the donors, most TCR beta V segments were observed in productive rearrangements about 87% or about 30% of the time, broadly matching IMGT annotations. In vitro tests confirmed that a few of the cytomegalovirus-associated TCR beta chains recognize cytomegalovirus antigens. CMV serostatus was the only immune exposure information available for the cohort. Compared with equally common non-associated chains, HLA-associated TCR beta chains in a later analysis were more clonally expanded and had lower generation probabilities. Most CMV-associated TCR beta chains appeared to be HLA-restricted in a later analysis, and the HLA associations seemed to be driven largely by CMV exposure. According to a later analysis, TCR association rates differed among HLA loci, with DRB1 alleles showing the most associated TCRs and HLA-C alleles showing the fewest. A cluster of highly shared sequence variants was judged likely to be a technical artifact of the sequencing pipeline. The earlier analysis of some 540 of the donors excluded roughly 17 rarely observed V segments, including chromosome 9 orphons, because counts were too low. The 87-base-pair reads could not distinguish some IMGT-functional V segments, including TRBV6-2 and TRBV6-3, so those segments were excluded. The presence/absence analyses assumed that sequencing depth was roughly uniform across donors, and that assumption may not be true. Because HLA typing was missing for some donors at each locus, association tests included only the typed subset. According to a later analysis, parvovirus B19, influenza, CMV and Epstein-Barr virus appeared linked to several top co-occurrence clusters. Most TCR sequences were seen in very few donors, while some public TCRs were found in many individuals. The classifier was reported to diagnose cytomegalovirus status with high specificity and sensitivity in both the original and validation cohorts. A further reported finding was that TCR beta sequences accurately predicted the HLA-A and HLA-B alleles for most subjects in the first cohort. The authors suggested that the approach could potentially be generalized to other disease states and immunological phenotypes. In a later genetic analysis, a missense DCLRE1C variant was associated with V-gene and J-gene trimming of TCR beta chains, and the association was replicated in an independent cohort. Linkage disequilibrium might explain the correlated functional status among segregating V segments, but an unknown experimental factor could not be ruled out.

To note about this clone: The antigen it binds to is not known. The input lacks base qualities; no much larger clone sits a single base away.

Library prep was done by the immunoSEQ multiplex PCR assay. For the multiplex PCR, a mixture combining 60 forward primers for TCR Vbeta segments and 13 reverse primers for TCR Jbeta segments was used. A multiplex PCR assay on genomic DNA amplified the CDR3 region of rearranged TCR beta genes. The amplified TCR beta libraries were sequenced on the Illumina HiSeq System as 87-base-pair reads. Per the authors' processing: Across the 640 or so repertoires, a later analysis counted approximately 83 million unique TCR beta chains, 9.5 million to 12 million of which were shared by at least two donors. Raw reads were error-corrected and collapsed into unique sequences with a nearest-neighbor algorithm that merged closely related sequences to remove PCR and sequencing errors. V, D and J gene segments were assigned by aligning CDR3 sequences to IMGT reference sequences. For a sequence to be retained, at least a six-nucleotide match to both a V gene segment and a J gene segment was required. A rearrangement counted as productive if the CDR3 had no stop codons and remained in frame with V and J, and every other rearrangement counted as non-productive. Following IMGT convention, CDR3 was defined as the stretch from the second conserved V-encoded cysteine up to the conserved J-encoded phenylalanine. In an earlier analysis of around 570 of the donors, sequences lacking an unambiguous match to a single V gene segment were excluded. An earlier analysis of approximately 590 of the donors classified V segments as functional when productive rearrangements were above 56.7% and as segregating when the standard deviation between donors was above 5%. A statistical classification framework was built to diagnose cytomegalovirus status from the catalog of TCR beta chain sequences. V and J gene assignment, in a later analysis, came from comparing TCR nucleotide sequences with IMGT/GENE-DB human TR gene sequences. A later analysis assigned CDR3 sequences and most-parsimonious VDJ recombination scenarios with the TCRdist pipeline. A later analysis defined each TCR beta chain by its CDR3 amino acid sequence plus V-gene family, and excluded reads lacking a unique V-gene family. To address suspected cross-contamination and a sequencing artifact, a later analysis removed some 620 highly shared, low-generation-probability nucleotide sequences. In a later analysis, a clonal expansion index for each public chain was calculated from normalized within-repertoire ranks of inferred template counts. A later analysis computed generation probabilities with a VDJ recombination model fitted to out-of-frame rearrangements, and checked the results against IGoR. Hypergeometric tests were used in a later analysis to score TCR-TCR, TCR-HLA and TCR-CMV co-occurrence, with a repertoire-size bias correction applied to the TCR pairs. False discovery rates were estimated in a later analysis by permuting HLA or CMV assignments 20 times. In a later analysis, co-occurring TCRs were grouped using DBSCAN, and TCRdist sequence similarity was added for clustering within HLA-allele-positive subsets. For co-occurrence clustering, repertoires with fewer than 30,000 or more than 120,000 public chains were excluded, along with roughly 5 repertoires with anomalous nucleotide sharing. Not all clones reach the TCRdb copy of this immuneACCESS table, which keeps in-frame sequences only. Checked studies attribute under half of the gap to unresolved V genes and leave the rest unexplained. V and J calls plus clone size are reproduced from that table; the DNA served to infer D and trimming. The sample contains fewer than 250,000 clones, over 80% of them found a single time. Of the sample, approximately 6.5% falls within the top ten clones.

Counted from cysteine to phenylalanine, this CDR3 has 15 amino acids. The retained sequence is limited to the CDR3, 45 bases, with the frame set at the first base. Relative to germline, V is missing 5 bases and J is missing 7 bases, with 9 bases of the junction outside any gene match. The germline V gene yields WSHSY for CDR1 and SAAADI for CDR2. The cohort consisted of 666 healthy bone marrow donors. At the time of sampling, all cohort members were nominally healthy, though unrecorded immune exposures were likely present. The donor tested CMV seropositive and was one of the 289 seropositive cohort members. A peripheral blood sample was provided by each donor, and peripheral blood mononuclear cells were used for TCR beta sequencing. The Qiagen DNeasy Blood Extraction Kit was used to extract genomic DNA from the blood cell samples.

The sequence links TRBV10-2 to TRBJ2-1, with TRBD2 identical over 9 junction bases. The TCR comes from a man in his forties in good health and CMV-seropositive. The sequencing input was PBMCs. The CDR3 reads as follows: CASSTGLALGNEQFF. In nucleotides, the sequence is TGCGCCAGCAGTACCGGACTAGCGTTGGGAAATGAGCAGTTCTTC.